This T cell receptor (beta chain) stems from a study of T cell changes during pregnancy in multiple sclerosis. Here immunoSEQ multiplex PCR was the method, and the copy in TCRdb shows in-frame clones only, minus some. The data contain 40,000 to 45,000 clones, 85% to 95% of them singletons. This CDR3 contains 13 residues. V trimming: 4 bases; J trimming: 2 bases; junction bases outside the gene matches: 2. Germline lookup yields CDR1 LNHDA and CDR2 SQIVND (reference sequence). The genes are TRBV19 and TRBJ2-7; 7 bases are shared with TRBD1. The sequence derives from a female donor with multiple sclerosis, enrolled in a pregnancy study. Source: CD8+ T cells from peripheral blood mononuclear cells, taken in the third trimester of pregnancy. CDR3 protein: CASSKQGPYEQYF. CDR3 nucleotide sequence: TGTGCCAGTAGTAAACAGGGGCCCTACGAGCAGTACTTC. Complete variable domain (other parts from reference TRBV19 and TRBJ2-7): DGGITQSPKYLFRKEGQNVTLSCEQNLNHDAMYWYRQDPGQGLRLIYYSQIVNDFQKGDIAEGYSVSREKKESFPLTVTSAQKNPTAFYLCASSKQGPYEQYFGPGTRLTVT.